The source of this TCR beta chain is a study of neoadjuvant anti-PD-1 for oral cavity cancer. Measured with immunoSEQ multiplex PCR; TCRdb has only the in-frame clones, and not every one. In the table there are more than 7,500 clones, roughly 50% of which are singletons. This CDR3 contains 16 residues. Per germline, CDR1 GTSNPN and CDR2 SVGIG (reference sequence). V gave up 3 bases and J gave up 0 bases, with 15 bases separating them. This TCR derives from a person aged 35-79 years with oral cavity squamous cell carcinoma. The chain combines TRBV30 with TRBJ1-5, with TRBD1 as a possible D gene (5 bases). The input for sequencing was tumor tissue, taken before nivolumab (anti-PD-1) treatment. Here the CDR3 DNA reads TGTGCCTGGAGCCTAGGGGCAGGAATTAGCAATCAGCCCCAGCATTTT. It is translated as CAWSLGAGISNQPQHF.